The present TCR beta chain was sequenced within a study of CD8 T cells in ankylosing spondylitis. Whole-study results and caveats: Reports of some motif variants in reactive arthritis synovial fluid and blood predate this one. Among TCR beta sequences, a motif of about 8 highly homologous variants appeared characteristic of ankylosing spondylitis blood. It was reported that disease-linked clones were significantly enriched in matched ankylosing spondylitis synovial fluid.

Library preparation for TCR beta used quantitative 5'-RACE with molecular barcodes. One entry per CDR3 protein, called by TCRdb with MiXCR from the 5' RACE reads. The table shows around 150,000 distinct CDR3 sequences, with about 18% occurring only once. This clonotype has more than one count but fewer than ten. Its cognate antigen is unknown. V was shortened by 10 bases and J by 3 bases, with 16 bases between the two germline ends. Per the germline V gene, CDR1 is SNHLY and CDR2 is FYNNEI. The CDR3 runs 13 residues. What was sequenced was blood, either unsorted or a sorted T cell fraction (not recorded which). The chain couples TRBV2 to TRBJ2-7; weak D call: TRBD1 (6 bases). This clonotype originated in a male donor with ankylosing spondylitis or in good health (not recorded which). The CDR3 reads CAINLQGIYEQYF. The CDR3 bases are TGTGCCATCAACTTACAGGGAATCTACGAGCAGTACTTC. The full variable domain, with the rest looked up from reference TRBV2 and TRBJ2-7, is EPEVTQTPSHQVTQMGQEVILRCVPISNHLYFYWYRQILGQKVEFLVSFYNNEISEKSEIFDDQFSVERPDGSNFTLKIRSTKLEDSAMYFCAINLQGIYEQYFGPGTRLTVT.